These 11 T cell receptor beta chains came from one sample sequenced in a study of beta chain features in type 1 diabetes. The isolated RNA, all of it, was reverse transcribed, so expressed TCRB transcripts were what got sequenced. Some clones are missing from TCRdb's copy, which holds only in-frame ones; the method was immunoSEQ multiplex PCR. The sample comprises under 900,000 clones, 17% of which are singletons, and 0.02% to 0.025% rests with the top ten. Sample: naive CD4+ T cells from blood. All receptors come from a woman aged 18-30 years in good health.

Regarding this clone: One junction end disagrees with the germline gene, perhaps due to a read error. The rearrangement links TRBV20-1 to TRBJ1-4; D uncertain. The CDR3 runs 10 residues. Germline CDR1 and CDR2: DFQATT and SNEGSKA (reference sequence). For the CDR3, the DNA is TGCAGTGCTAGAAATCGGGAGGAATATTTT. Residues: CSARNREEYF.

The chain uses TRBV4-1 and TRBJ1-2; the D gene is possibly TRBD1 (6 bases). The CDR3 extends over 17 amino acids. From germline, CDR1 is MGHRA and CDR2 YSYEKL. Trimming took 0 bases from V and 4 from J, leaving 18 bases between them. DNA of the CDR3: TGCGCCAGCAGCCAAGATTCCAACAGGGCCAGGGCCTATGGCTACACCTTC. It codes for CASSQDSNRARAYGYTF.

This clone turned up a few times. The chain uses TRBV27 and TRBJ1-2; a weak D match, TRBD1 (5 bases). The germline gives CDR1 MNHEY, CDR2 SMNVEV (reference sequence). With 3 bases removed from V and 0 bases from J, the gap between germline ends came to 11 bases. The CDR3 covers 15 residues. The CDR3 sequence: CASSFTGSANYGYTF. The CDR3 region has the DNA TGTGCCAGCAGTTTTACAGGTTCAGCTAACTATGGCTACACCTTC.

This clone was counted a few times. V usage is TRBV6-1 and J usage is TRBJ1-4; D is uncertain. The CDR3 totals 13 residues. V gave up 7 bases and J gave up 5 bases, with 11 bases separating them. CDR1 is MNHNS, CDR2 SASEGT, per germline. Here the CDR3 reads CASTSSGNEKLFF. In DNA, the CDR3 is TGTGCCAGCACCTCCTCGGGGAATGAAAAACTGTTTTTT.

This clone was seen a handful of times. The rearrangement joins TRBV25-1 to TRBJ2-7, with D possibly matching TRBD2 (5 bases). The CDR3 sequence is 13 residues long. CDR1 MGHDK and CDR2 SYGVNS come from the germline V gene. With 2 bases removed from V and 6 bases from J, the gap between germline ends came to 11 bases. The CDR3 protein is CASSERVRGEQYF. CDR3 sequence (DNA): TGTGCCAGCAGTGAAAGGGTCCGGGGCGAGCAGTACTTC.

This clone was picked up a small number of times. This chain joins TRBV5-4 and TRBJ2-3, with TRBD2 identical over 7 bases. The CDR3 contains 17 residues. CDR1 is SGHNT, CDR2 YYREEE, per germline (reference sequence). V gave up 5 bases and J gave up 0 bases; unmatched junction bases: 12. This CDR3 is CASRRSSSSGSTDTQYF. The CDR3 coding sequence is TGTGCCAGCAGGCGCAGTTCGTCTAGCGGTAGCACAGATACGCAGTATTTT.

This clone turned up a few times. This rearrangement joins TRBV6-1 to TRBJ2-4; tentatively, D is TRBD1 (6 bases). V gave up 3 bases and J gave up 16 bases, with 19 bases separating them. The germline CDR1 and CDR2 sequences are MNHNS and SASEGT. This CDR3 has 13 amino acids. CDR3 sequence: CASSDLQGRSIYF. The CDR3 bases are TGTGCCAGCAGTGACCTACAGGGACGGTCGATATACTTC.

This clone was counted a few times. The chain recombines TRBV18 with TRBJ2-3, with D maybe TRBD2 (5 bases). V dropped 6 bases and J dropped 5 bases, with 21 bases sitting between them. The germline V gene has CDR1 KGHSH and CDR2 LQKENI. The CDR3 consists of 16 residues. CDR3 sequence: CASSSKHGGQVDTQYF. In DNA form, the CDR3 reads TGTGCCAGCTCTTCCAAGCACGGCGGGCAAGTAGATACGCAGTATTTT.

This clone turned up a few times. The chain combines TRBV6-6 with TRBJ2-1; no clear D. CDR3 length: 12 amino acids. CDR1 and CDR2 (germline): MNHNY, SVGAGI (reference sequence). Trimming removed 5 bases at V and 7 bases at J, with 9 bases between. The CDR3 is CASSSSWNEQFF. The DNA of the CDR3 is TGTGCCAGCAGTAGTAGTTGGAATGAGCAGTTCTTC.

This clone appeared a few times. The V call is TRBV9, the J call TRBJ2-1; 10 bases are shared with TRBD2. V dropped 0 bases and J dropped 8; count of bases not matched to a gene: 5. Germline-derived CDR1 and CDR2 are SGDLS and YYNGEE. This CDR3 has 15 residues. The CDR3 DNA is TGTGCCAGCAGCGTAGTGTCTAGCGGGGGTCATGAGCAGTTCTTC. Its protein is CASSVVSSGGHEQFF.

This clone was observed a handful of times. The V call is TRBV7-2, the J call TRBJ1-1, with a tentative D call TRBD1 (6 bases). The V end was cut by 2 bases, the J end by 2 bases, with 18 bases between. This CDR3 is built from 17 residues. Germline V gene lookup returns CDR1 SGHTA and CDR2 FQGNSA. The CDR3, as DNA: TGTGCCAGCAGCTTACGGCGGGGGCGCAGAGGTAACACTGAAGCTTTCTTT. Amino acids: CASSLRRGRRGNTEAFF.